A selection of T cell receptor beta chains follows, all from one sample in a study of blood T cell repertoires in COVID-19. The table came from immunoSEQ multiplex PCR; TCRdb's copy has only in-frame clones and leaves some out. Here the sample spans about 100,000 clones, more than 75% being singletons. Sequencing was carried out using peripheral blood. All receptors derive from a man younger than 45 in a cohort sampled during active COVID-19. CDR3s include the opening cysteine and the closing phenylalanine or tryptophan. The order of the fields is V gene, CDR3 protein.

v_gene: TRBV18; CDR3aa: CASSPLNLRQGDSYTF
v_gene: TRBV13; CDR3aa: CASSRDRGHTEAFF
v_gene: TRBV5-1; CDR3aa: CASSLDQGTTEAFF
v_gene: TRBV28; CDR3aa: CASSFSGTGAADTQYF
v_gene: TRBV5-1; CDR3aa: CASSFGSGGASDTQYF
v_gene: TRBV5-8; CDR3aa: CASRLRGGETQYF
v_gene: TRBV3-1/TRBV3-2; CDR3aa: CASSQEWLRVQYF
v_gene: TRBV19; CDR3aa: CASSIAPLFVGGGRRDTQYF
v_gene: TRBV6-6; CDR3aa: CASSRDRFYSGANVLTF
v_gene: TRBV10-3; CDR3aa: CAIRDGTSGGDEQFF
v_gene: TRBV5-1; CDR3aa: CASSLLLAGGQDTQYF
v_gene: TRBV11-2; CDR3aa: CASSLNRGYGYTF
v_gene: TRBV19; CDR3aa: CASSTSGGEQYF
v_gene: TRBV6-5; CDR3aa: CATDRVEYEQYF
v_gene: TRBV7-9; CDR3aa: CASSFGTANVLTF
v_gene: TRBV5-1; CDR3aa: CASGQGSTGELFF
v_gene: TRBV15; CDR3aa: CATSSEQVYNSPLHF
v_gene: TRBV5-6; CDR3aa: CASSAQGVLVNEQFF
v_gene: TRBV11-2; CDR3aa: CASSLAGYEAFF
v_gene: TRBV7-2; CDR3aa: CASRREGLDNEQFF
v_gene: TRBV7-9; CDR3aa: CASSLGALYTF
v_gene: TRBV7-6; CDR3aa: CASSSLSGGLYNEQFF
v_gene: TRBV19; CDR3aa: CASSRQVSYGYTF
v_gene: TRBV11-3; CDR3aa: CASSVDRSGELFF
v_gene: TRBV6-5; CDR3aa: CASRSRGLNTEAFF
v_gene: TRBV6-5; CDR3aa: CASSYSFGYEQYF
v_gene: TRBV7-9; CDR3aa: CASSLVRGGTDTQYF
v_gene: TRBV2; CDR3aa: CASSDEGSYNEQFF
v_gene: TRBV7-2; CDR3aa: CASSLAEGYEQYF
v_gene: TRBV30; CDR3aa: CAWSVGLYREGETQYF
v_gene: TRBV15; CDR3aa: CATSSGKRLLVSTDTQYF
v_gene: TRBV19; CDR3aa: CATKLHLSPGQGAADTQYF
v_gene: TRBV5-6; CDR3aa: CASSAGQGYYEQYF
v_gene: TRBV6-5; CDR3aa: CASSYQDPYGRPQHF
v_gene: TRBV21-1; CDR3aa: CASSKFPWGPNNSPLHF
v_gene: TRBV10-3; CDR3aa: CAISESRQGEQPQHF
v_gene: TRBV27; CDR3aa: CASSLLGQGGEQYF
v_gene: TRBV11-3; CDR3aa: CASSLRGGHTGELFF
v_gene: TRBV30; CDR3aa: CAWSIGSLRREKLFF
v_gene: TRBV10-3; CDR3aa: CAISERGAPSEQYF
v_gene: TRBV12-3/TRBV12-4; CDR3aa: CASSYPAAPLHF
v_gene: TRBV10-3; CDR3aa: CAIQRQGKDYEQYF
v_gene: TRBV19; CDR3aa: CASSIDPGVAGQFF
v_gene: TRBV6-5; CDR3aa: CASGDRGAYGYTF
v_gene: TRBV7-2; CDR3aa: CASSLRQNQPQHF
v_gene: TRBV4-1; CDR3aa: CASSPGDRDAGYTF
v_gene: TRBV9; CDR3aa: CASSAASGGTDTQYF
v_gene: TRBV3-1/TRBV3-2; CDR3aa: CASSWIRLAGGTSETQYF
v_gene: TRBV3-1/TRBV3-2; CDR3aa: CASSQADRPNYGYTF
v_gene: TRBV7-2; CDR3aa: CASSPTPGYGNTIYF
v_gene: TRBV27; CDR3aa: CASHSHGQDEKLFF
v_gene: TRBV9; CDR3aa: CASSVGSGPRSGNTIYF
v_gene: TRBV5-6; CDR3aa: CASSFSGFTDTEAFF
v_gene: TRBV5-8; CDR3aa: CASSLGGASSGNTIYF
v_gene: TRBV6-5; CDR3aa: CASSLDGGDGYPPLHF
v_gene: TRBV5-1; CDR3aa: CASSLGSVATNEKLFF
v_gene: TRBV30; CDR3aa: CAWSVAGGIYEQYF
v_gene: TRBV19; CDR3aa: CASRISQGNEQYF
v_gene: TRBV6-5; CDR3aa: CASSTGQGNGYTF